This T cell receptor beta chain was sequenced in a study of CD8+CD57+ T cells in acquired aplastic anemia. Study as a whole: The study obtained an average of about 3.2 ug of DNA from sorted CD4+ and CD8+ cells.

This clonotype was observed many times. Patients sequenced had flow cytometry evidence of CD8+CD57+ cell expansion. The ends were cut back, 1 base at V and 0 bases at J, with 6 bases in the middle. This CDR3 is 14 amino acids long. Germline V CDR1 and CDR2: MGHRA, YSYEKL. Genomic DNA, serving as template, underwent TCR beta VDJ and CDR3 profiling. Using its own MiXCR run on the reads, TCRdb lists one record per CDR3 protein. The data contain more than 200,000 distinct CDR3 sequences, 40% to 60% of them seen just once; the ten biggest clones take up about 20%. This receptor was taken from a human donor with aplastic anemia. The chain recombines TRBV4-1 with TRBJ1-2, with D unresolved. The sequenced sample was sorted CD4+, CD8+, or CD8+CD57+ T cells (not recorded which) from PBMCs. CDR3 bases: TGCGCCAGCAGCCAAGCCACAGCTAACTATGGCTACACCTTC. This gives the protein CASSQATANYGYTF.